The 20 T cell receptor beta chains listed next were all sequenced from one sample in a study of CD8+CD57+ T cells in acquired aplastic anemia. Genomic DNA served as template for TCR beta VDJ and CDR3 profiling. TCRdb used MiXCR to reprocess the reads, holding one entry per CDR3 protein. Here the sample spans about 100,000 distinct CDR3 sequences, 51% being singletons. Input material: sorted CD4+, CD8+, or CD8+CD57+ T cells (not recorded which) from PBMCs. The receptors were sampled from a human donor in good health, serving as a control.

This clonotype was picked up many times. The CDR3 reads CASSQVLATGDEQYF. The CDR3 DNA sequence: TGCGCCAGCAGCCAAGTGCTCGCGACAGGGGATGAGCAGTACTTC. This rearrangement joins TRBV4-1 to TRBJ2-7; TRBD1 aligns across 8 bases. Germline trimming cut 1 base from V and 7 bases from J; bases unmatched to any gene: 9. This CDR3 is 15 amino acids long. CDR1 and CDR2 from the germline V gene are MGHRA and YSYEKL.

This clonotype was seen more than once but under ten times. The J gene is TRBJ2-2, the V gene TRBV30; D tentatively fits TRBD1 or TRBD2 (7 bases each). This CDR3 contains 14 residues. Deletions cut 8 bases from V and 10 bases from J, with 23 bases between. Germline CDR1 reads GTSNPN; CDR2 reads SVGIG (reference sequence). DNA of the CDR3: TGTGCCGAGTCAAGGGGAGGGGGCTCGACGGAGCTGTTTTTT. This codes for CAESRGGGSTELFF.

This clonotype has at least ten counts. Since a much larger clone is just one base distant, this may be a read error. The chain is built from TRBV25-1 and TRBJ1-1; possibly TRBD1 for D (6 bases). Germline V gene sequence: CDR1 MGHDK, CDR2 SYGVNS. Trimming cost V 4 bases and J 3 bases, with 12 bases left between them. The length of the CDR3 is 14 residues. CDR3 DNA sequence: TGTGCCAGCAGTGGGGGGGGCGTCGACACTGAAGCTTTCTTT. It yields the protein CASSGGGVDTEAFF.

This clonotype occurred a few times. The rearrangement uses TRBV19 and TRBJ1-1; TRBD1 agrees at 9 bases. The length of the CDR3 is 13 residues. Losses at the gene ends were 5 bases for V and 3 bases for J; bases not matched to a gene: 1. The germline gives CDR1 LNHDA, CDR2 SQIVND (reference sequence). CDR3 DNA: TGTGCCAGTAGTGGGACAGGGTACACTGAAGCTTTCTTT. Translated: CASSGTGYTEAFF.

This clonotype is a singleton in its sample. The V gene is TRBV25-1, the J gene TRBJ1-2; TRBD1 matches 10 bases. The V segment lost 1 base and the J segment 4 bases; nucleotides outside the gene matches: 3. In germline, CDR1 is MGHDK, CDR2 SYGVNS. The CDR3 is made up of 15 amino acids. This chain's CDR3 is CASSEFGTGAYGYTF. CDR3 coding DNA: TGTGCCAGCAGTGAATTCGGGACAGGGGCCTATGGCTACACCTTC.

This clonotype appeared many times. This chain connects TRBV7-2 to TRBJ1-5; the match to TRBD1 covers 7 bases. V lost 1 base and J lost 3; bases outside the gene matches: 3. Per the germline V gene, CDR1 is SGHTA and CDR2 is FQGNSA. The CDR3 runs to 15 residues. The CDR3 region is CASSLGTGNNQPQHF. DNA of the CDR3: TGTGCCAGCAGCTTAGGGACAGGTAACAATCAGCCCCAGCATTTT.

This clonotype was observed at least ten times. CDR3 coding DNA: TGTGCCACCAGCCGTCGGACAATCTCTGGAAACACCATATATTTT. Its protein product is CATSRRTISGNTIYF. The V and J genes are TRBV15 and TRBJ1-3, with TRBD1 as a possible D gene (5 bases). Trimming stripped 5 bases from V and 0 bases from J, with 11 bases between. Germline CDR1 reads LNHNV; CDR2 reads YYDKDF (reference sequence). CDR3 length: 15 amino acids. Drawing the rest from reference TRBV15 and TRBJ1-3, the complete variable domain is DAMVIQNPRYQVTQFGKPVTLSCSQTLNHNVMYWYQQKSSQAPKLLFHYYDKDFNNEADTPDNFQSRRPNTSFCFLDIRSPGLGDTAMYLCATSRRTISGNTIYFGEGSWLTVV.

The V and J genes are TRBV4-3 and TRBJ1-2; 8 nucleotides align to TRBD1. In germline, CDR1 is LGHNA, CDR2 YSLEER. The CDR3 totals 12 residues. Losses at the gene ends were 4 bases for V and 8 bases for J; bases not matched to a gene: 3. The CDR3 sequence is CASSPGTGGYTF. The CDR3, as DNA: TGCGCCAGCAGCCCCGGGACAGGAGGCTACACCTTC.

CDR3 nucleotides: TGTGCCAGCAGCCCCGGGACGGATCTGGCGGCGTACACTGAAGCTTTCTTT. It codes for CASSPGTDLAAYTEAFF. This rearrangement joins TRBV5-4 to TRBJ1-1, with D maybe TRBD1 (5 bases). Per the germline V gene, CDR1 is SGHNT and CDR2 is YYREEE (reference sequence). The germline V and J ends were trimmed by 4 bases and 3 bases, with 22 bases remaining between them. The CDR3 is made up of 17 amino acids. Complete variable domain (other parts from reference TRBV5-4 and TRBJ1-1): ETGVTQSPTHLIKTRGQQVTLRCSSQSGHNTVSWYQQALGQGPQFIFQYYREEENGRGNFPPRFSGLQFPNYSSELNVNALELDDSALYLCASSPGTDLAAYTEAFFGQGTRLTVV.

This clonotype was counted only a few times. A much bigger clone sits one base away, suggesting this may be a read error. The chain recombines TRBV19 with TRBJ2-5; D possibly corresponds to TRBD1 (5 bases). Germline assignment: CDR1 LNHDA and CDR2 SQIVND (reference sequence). The CDR3 contains 13 residues. In nucleotides, the CDR3 is TGTGCCAGTAGTCTCCAGGGCGGAGAGACCCGGTACTTC. The encoded protein is CASSLQGGETRYF. The whole variable domain, filled in from reference TRBV19 and TRBJ2-5, reads DGGITQSPKYLFRKEGQNVTLSCEQNLNHDAMYWYRQDPGQGLRLIYYSQIVNDFQKGDIAEGYSVSREKKESFPLTVTSAQKNPTAFYLCASSLQGGETRYFGPGTRLLVL.

The chain joins TRBV29-1 to TRBJ2-7; D gene unclear. The CDR3 is 13 amino acids. From germline, CDR1 is SQVTM and CDR2 ANQGSEA. Trimming pared 8 bases from V and 2 bases from J, leaving 16 bases between. CDR3: CSSSPEKPYEQYF. CDR3 in DNA: TGCAGCAGTTCCCCGGAGAAACCCTACGAGCAGTACTTC.

With respect to this clonotype: One junction end does not reproduce the germline sequence, and a read error may be involved. V is TRBV9 and J is TRBJ2-7; TRBD1 aligns across 7 bases. This CDR3 has 14 residues. Per the germline V gene, CDR1 is SGDLS and CDR2 is YYNGEE. The CDR3 is CASSPGDSAITSGF. The CDR3 DNA follows: TGTGCCAGCAGCCCCGGGGACAGCGCGATTACGAGTGGATTT.

This clonotype was seen ten or more times. This chain links TRBV12-3 or TRBV12-4 with TRBJ1-3; tentatively, D is TRBD1 (5 bases). The CDR3 totals 15 residues. Trimming stripped 4 bases from V and 2 bases from J, with 12 bases between. CDR3 protein: CASSSPTGPGNTIYF. The CDR3 DNA sequence: TGTGCCAGCAGTTCCCCTACAGGACCTGGAAACACCATATATTTT.

This clonotype occurred many times. V is TRBV24-1 and J is TRBJ1-3, with D tentatively TRBD1 (6 bases). V was shortened by 3 bases and J by 0 bases, with 8 bases between the two germline ends. In germline, CDR1 is KGHDR, CDR2 SFDVKD. This CDR3 is 15 amino acids long. The CDR3 nucleotides are TGTGCCACCAGTGATGGACAGCTCTCTGGAAACACCATATATTTT. Residues: CATSDGQLSGNTIYF.

The chain combines TRBV19 with TRBJ2-2; 10 bases are shared with TRBD1. V shed 6 bases and J 3 bases; nucleotides not matched to a gene: 4. Germline-derived CDR1 and CDR2 are LNHDA and SQIVND (reference sequence). This CDR3 has 15 amino acids. CDR3 sequence: CASRPDRGDTGELFF. CDR3 in DNA: TGTGCCAGTAGGCCGGACAGGGGGGACACCGGGGAGCTGTTTTTT.

The chain links TRBV15 to TRBJ2-3, with D unclear. The V end was cut by 2 bases, the J end by 9 bases, with 9 bases between. The germline V gene has CDR1 LNHNV and CDR2 YYDKDF (reference sequence). The CDR3 is 12 amino acids. CDR3 DNA: TGTGCCACCAGCAGACCTAGGCACACGCAGTATTTT. The encoded protein is CATSRPRHTQYF.

The table lists this clonotype with many counts. This sequence joins TRBV11-2 and TRBJ2-5, with TRBD2 matching over 13 bases. CDR1 and CDR2 from the germline V gene are SGHAT and FQNNGV. V was clipped by 1 base and J by 2 bases; unmatched bases: 4. CDR3 length equals 17 residues. The DNA of the CDR3 is TGTGCCAGCAGCTTAGTACTAGCGGGGGGGGAACAAGAGACCCAGTACTTC. Its protein product is CASSLVLAGGEQETQYF.

This clonotype was found many times. The genes are TRBV12-3 or TRBV12-4 and TRBJ2-5, with 8 bases lining up with TRBD1. The CDR3 sequence is 16 residues long. Losses at the gene ends were 3 bases for V and 5 bases for J; bases not matched to a gene: 11. CDR3 in DNA: TGTGCCAGCAGTTTCGTGTCAGGGGGCGACTGGGAGACCCAGTACTTC. This translates into CASSFVSGGDWETQYF.

This clonotype was counted at least ten times. The rearrangement joins TRBV12-3 or TRBV12-4 to TRBJ1-1; D gene unclear. There are 12 residues in the CDR3. Between the trimmed V and J ends, which lost 6 bases and 5 bases, there was a span of 10 bases. Here the CDR3 reads CASRFGETEAFF. Here the CDR3 DNA reads TGTGCCAGCAGATTCGGGGAGACTGAAGCTTTCTTT.

V gene TRBV15 combines with J gene TRBJ1-2; a possible D gene is TRBD1 (6 bases). Germline V gene data show CDR1 as LNHNV and CDR2 as YYDKDF (reference sequence). The CDR3 has 17 residues. Trimming cost V 0 bases and J 6 bases, with 20 bases left between them. The DNA for the CDR3 is TGTGCCACCAGCAGAGACGGTCTGGGGGCCTACGCTCATGGCTACACCTTC. This encodes CATSRDGLGAYAHGYTF.